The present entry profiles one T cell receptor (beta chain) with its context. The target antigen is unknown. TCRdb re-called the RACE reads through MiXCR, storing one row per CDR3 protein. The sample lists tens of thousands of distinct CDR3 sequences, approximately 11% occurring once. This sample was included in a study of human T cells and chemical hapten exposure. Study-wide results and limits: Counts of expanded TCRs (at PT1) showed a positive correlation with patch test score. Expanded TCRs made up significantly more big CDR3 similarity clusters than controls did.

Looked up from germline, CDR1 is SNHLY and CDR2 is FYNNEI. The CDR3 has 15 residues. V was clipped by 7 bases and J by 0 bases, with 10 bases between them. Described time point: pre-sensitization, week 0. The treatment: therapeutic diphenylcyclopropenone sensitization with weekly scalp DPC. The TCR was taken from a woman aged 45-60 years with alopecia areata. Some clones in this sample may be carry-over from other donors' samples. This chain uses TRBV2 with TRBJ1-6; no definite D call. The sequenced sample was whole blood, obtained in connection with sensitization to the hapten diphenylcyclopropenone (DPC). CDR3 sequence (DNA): TGTGCCAGCAAAACACAGAGCTCCTATAATTCACCCCTCCACTTT. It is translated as CASKTQSSYNSPLHF. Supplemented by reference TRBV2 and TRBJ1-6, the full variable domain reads EPEVTQTPSHQVTQMGQEVILRCVPISNHLYFYWYRQILGQKVEFLVSFYNNEISEKSEIFDDQFSVERPDGSNFTLKIRSTKLEDSAMYFCASKTQSSYNSPLHFGNGTRLTVT.